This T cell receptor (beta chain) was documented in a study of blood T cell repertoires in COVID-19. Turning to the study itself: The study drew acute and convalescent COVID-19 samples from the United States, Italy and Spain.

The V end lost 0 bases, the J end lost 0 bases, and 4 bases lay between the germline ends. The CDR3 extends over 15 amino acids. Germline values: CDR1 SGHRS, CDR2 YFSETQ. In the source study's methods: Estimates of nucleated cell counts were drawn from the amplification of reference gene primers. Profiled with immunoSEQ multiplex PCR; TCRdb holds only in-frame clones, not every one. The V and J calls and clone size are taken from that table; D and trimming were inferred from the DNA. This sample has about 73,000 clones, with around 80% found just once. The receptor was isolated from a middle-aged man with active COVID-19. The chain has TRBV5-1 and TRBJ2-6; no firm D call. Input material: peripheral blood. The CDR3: CASSLGVSGANVLTF. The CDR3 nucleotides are TGCGCCAGCAGCTTGGGAGTCTCTGGGGCCAACGTCCTGACTTTC. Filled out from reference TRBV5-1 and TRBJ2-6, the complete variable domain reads KAGVTQTPRYLIKTRGQQVTLSCSPISGHRSVSWYQQTPGQGLQFLFEYFSETQRNKGNFPGRFSGRQFSNSRSEMNVSTLELGDSALYLCASSLGVSGANVLTFGAGSRLTVL.